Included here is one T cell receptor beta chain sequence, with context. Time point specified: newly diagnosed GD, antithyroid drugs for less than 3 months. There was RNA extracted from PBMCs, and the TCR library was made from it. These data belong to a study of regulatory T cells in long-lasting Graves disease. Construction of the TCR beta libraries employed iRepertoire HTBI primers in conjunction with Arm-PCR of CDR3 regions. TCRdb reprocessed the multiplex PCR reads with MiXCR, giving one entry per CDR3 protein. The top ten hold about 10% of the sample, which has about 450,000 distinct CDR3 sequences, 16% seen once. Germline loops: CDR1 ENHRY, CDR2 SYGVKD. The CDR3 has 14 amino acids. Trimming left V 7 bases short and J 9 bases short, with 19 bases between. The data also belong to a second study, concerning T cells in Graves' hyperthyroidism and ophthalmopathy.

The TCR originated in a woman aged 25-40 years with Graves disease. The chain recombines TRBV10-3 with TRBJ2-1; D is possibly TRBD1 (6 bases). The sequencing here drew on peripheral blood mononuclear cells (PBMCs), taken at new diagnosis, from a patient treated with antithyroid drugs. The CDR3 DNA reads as TGTGCCATCACCTCGGACCCAGGGGCCGGTGAGCAGTTCTTC. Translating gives CAITSDPGAGEQFF.